This TCR beta chain was retrieved from a study of tumor-infiltrating lymphocytes in primary liver carcinoma. For each extraction, RNA and DNA were obtained together from roughly 20-30 mg of unsorted bulk tissue. The CDR3 loop spans 16 amino acids. V shed 2 bases and J shed 0 bases, with 11 bases lying between them. CDR1 and CDR2 (germline): MNHNS, SASEGT. Reverse transcription of around 500 ng total RNA with a constant-region primer produced TCR beta cDNA. Slightly modified ARM-PCR served as the procedure for the TCR beta libraries. These libraries came from three rounds of nested multiplex PCR. Primers for the first two PCR rounds were TRBV1-TRBV30 forward primers and a C-beta reverse primer (about 10 cycles per round). Via MiXCR, TCRdb re-called the multiplex PCR reads, giving one row per CDR3 protein. The table shows approximately 110,000 distinct CDR3 sequences, with 55% to 75% occurring only once.

This clonotype appeared many times. The sequenced sample consisted of liver tumor tissue from sampling region 3. Subset meaning: tumor region T3, left-lateral pole. The receptor's source is a woman aged 60-75 years with primary liver carcinoma and hepatitis B virus infection. V and J are TRBV6-1 and TRBJ1-5, with D unclear. Here the CDR3 reads CASSEISGHSNQPQHF. For the CDR3, the DNA is TGTGCCAGCAGTGAAATATCTGGGCATAGCAATCAGCCCCAGCATTTT.